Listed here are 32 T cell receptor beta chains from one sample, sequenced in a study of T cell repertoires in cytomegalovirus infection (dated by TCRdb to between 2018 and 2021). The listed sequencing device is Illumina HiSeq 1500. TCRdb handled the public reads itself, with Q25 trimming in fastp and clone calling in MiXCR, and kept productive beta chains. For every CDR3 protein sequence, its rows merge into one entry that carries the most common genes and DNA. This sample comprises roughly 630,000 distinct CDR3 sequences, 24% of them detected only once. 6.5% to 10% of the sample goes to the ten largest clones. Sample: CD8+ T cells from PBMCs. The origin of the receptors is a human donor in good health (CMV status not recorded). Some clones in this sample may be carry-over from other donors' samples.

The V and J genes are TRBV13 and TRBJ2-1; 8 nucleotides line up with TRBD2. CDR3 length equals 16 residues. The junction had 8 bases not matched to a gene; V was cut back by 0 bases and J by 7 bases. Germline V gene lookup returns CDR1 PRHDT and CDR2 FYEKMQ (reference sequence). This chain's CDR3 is CASSLGERGRWNEQFF. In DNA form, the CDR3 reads TGTGCCAGCAGCTTAGGCGAGCGGGGGCGCTGGAATGAGCAGTTCTTC.

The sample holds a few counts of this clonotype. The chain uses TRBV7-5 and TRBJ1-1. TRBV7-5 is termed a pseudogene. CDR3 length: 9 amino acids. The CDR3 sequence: CISGGPAFF. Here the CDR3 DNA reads TGTATCTCCGGAGGACCGGCTTTCTTT.

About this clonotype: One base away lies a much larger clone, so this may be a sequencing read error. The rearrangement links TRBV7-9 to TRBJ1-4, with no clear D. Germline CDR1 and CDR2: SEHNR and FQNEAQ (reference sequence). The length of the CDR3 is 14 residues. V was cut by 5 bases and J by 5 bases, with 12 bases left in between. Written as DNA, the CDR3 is TGTGCCAGCAGCAGCGGGCGGAGAAATGAAAAACTGTTTTTT. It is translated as CASSSGRRNEKLFF.

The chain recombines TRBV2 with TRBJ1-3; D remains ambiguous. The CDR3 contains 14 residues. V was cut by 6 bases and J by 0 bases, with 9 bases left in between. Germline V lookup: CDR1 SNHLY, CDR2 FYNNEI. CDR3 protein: CASRTGPSGNTIYF. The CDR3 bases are TGTGCCAGCAGAACCGGGCCCTCTGGAAACACCATATATTTT.

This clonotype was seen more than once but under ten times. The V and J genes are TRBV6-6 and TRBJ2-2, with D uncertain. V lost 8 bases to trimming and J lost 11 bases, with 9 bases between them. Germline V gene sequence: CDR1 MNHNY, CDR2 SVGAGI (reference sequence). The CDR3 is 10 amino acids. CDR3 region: CASADGELFF. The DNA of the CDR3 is TGTGCCAGCGCCGACGGAGAGCTGTTTTTT.

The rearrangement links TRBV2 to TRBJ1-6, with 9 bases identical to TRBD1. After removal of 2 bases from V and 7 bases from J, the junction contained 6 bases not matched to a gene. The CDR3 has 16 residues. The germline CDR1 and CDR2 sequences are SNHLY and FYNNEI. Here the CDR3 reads CASSEMTGGMNSPLHF. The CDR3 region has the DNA TGTGCCAGCAGTGAAATGACAGGGGGTATGAATTCACCCCTCCACTTT.

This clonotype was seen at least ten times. The CDR3 here is CASSLVGGPLGQFF. The CDR3 DNA reads TGTGCCAGCAGCTTAGTCGGTGGGCCGTTGGGGCAGTTCTTC. V is TRBV7-9 and J is TRBJ2-1, with unresolved D. Germline-derived CDR1 and CDR2 are SEHNR and FQNEAQ (reference sequence). Trimming removed 1 base at V and 12 bases at J, with 16 bases between. This CDR3 has 14 amino acids. Drawing the rest from reference TRBV7-9 and TRBJ2-1, the complete variable domain is DTGVSQNPRHKITKRGQNVTFRCDPISEHNRLYWYRQTLGQGPEFLTYFQNEAQLEKSRLLSDRFSAERPKGSFSTLEIQRTEQGDSAMYLCASSLVGGPLGQFFGPGTRLTVL.

CDR3 loop: CASSTAGARIETQYF. In DNA, the CDR3 is TGTGCCAGCAGTACGGCAGGGGCGCGAATTGAGACCCAGTACTTC. The rearrangement links TRBV28 to TRBJ2-5; D is possibly TRBD1 (6 bases). V lost 5 bases to trimming and J lost 5 bases, with 18 bases between them. The germline CDR1 and CDR2 sequences are MDHEN and SYDVKM. The length of the CDR3 is 15 residues.

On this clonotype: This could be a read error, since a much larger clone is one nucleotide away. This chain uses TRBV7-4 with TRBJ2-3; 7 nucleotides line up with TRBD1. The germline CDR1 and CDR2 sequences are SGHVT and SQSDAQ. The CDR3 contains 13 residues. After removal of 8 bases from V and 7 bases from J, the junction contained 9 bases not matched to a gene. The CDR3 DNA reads TGTGCCAGCCGGGACAGTAGTTTGAATACGCAGTATTTT. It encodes CASRDSSLNTQYF.

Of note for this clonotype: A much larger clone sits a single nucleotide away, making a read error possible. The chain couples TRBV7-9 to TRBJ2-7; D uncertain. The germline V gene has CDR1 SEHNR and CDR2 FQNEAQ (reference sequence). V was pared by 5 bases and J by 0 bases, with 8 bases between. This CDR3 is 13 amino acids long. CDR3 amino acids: CASSTRSSYEQYV. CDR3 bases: TGTGCCAGCAGCACTCGGAGCTCCTACGAGCAGTACGTC.

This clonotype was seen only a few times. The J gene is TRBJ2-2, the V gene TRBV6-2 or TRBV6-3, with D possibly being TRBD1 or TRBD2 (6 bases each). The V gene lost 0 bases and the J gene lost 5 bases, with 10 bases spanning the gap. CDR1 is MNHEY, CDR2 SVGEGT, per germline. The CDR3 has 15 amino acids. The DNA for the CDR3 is TGTGCCAGCAGTTACTCAACAGGGAGGACCGGGGAGCTGTTTTTT. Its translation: CASSYSTGRTGELFF.

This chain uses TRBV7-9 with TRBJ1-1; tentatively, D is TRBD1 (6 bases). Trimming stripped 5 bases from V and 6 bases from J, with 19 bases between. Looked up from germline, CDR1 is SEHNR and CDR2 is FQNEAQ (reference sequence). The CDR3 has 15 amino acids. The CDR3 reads CASSVHGQGRAEAFF. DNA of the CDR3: TGTGCCAGCAGCGTACACGGGCAGGGGCGCGCTGAAGCTTTCTTT.

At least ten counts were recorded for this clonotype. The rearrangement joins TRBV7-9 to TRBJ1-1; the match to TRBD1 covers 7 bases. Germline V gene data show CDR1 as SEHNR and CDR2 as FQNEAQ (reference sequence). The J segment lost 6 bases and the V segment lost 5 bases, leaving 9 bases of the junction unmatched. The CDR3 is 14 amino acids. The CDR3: CASSGSGTESEAFF. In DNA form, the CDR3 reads TGTGCCAGCAGCGGCTCCGGGACAGAATCTGAAGCTTTCTTT.

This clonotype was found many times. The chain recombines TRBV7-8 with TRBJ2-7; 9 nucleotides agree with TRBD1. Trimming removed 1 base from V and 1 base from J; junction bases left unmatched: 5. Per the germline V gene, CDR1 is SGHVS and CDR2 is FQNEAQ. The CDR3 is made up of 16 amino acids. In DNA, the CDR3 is TGTGCCAGCAGCTTAGACCGGGACAGGGCTTCCTACGAGCAGTACTTC. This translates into CASSLDRDRASYEQYF.

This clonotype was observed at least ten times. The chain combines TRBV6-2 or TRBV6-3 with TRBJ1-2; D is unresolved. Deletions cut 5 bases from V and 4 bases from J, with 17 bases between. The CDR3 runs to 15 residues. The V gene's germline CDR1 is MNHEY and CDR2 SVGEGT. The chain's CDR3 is CASSIQESSVYGYTF. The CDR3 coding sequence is TGTGCCAGCAGTATTCAGGAGTCGTCGGTCTATGGCTACACCTTC.

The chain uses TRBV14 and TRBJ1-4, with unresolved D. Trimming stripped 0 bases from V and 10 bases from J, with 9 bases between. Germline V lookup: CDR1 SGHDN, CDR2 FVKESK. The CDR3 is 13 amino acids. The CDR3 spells CASSQDAEGKLFF. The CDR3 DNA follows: TGTGCCAGCAGCCAAGATGCGGAGGGAAAACTGTTTTTT.

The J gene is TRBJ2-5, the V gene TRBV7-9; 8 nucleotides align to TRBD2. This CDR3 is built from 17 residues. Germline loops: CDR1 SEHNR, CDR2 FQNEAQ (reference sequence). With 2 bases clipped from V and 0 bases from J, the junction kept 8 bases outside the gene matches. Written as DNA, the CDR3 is TGTGCCAGCAGCTTACCAGCGGGGGCAACGTACCAAGAGACCCAGTACTTC. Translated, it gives CASSLPAGATYQETQYF. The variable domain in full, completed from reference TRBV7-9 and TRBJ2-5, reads DTGVSQNPRHKITKRGQNVTFRCDPISEHNRLYWYRQTLGQGPEFLTYFQNEAQLEKSRLLSDRFSAERPKGSFSTLEIQRTEQGDSAMYLCASSLPAGATYQETQYFGPGTRLLVL.

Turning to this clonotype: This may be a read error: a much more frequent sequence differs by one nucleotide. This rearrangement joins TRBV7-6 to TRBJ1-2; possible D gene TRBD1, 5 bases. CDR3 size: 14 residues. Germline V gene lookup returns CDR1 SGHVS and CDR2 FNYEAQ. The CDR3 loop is CASNLAVGDYGYTF. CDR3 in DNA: TGTGCCAGCAACTTAGCGGTAGGGGACTATGGCTACACCTTC.

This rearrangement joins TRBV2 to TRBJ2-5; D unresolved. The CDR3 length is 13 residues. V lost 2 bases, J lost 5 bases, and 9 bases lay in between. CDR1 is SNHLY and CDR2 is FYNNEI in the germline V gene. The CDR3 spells CASSEWLGETQYF. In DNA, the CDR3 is TGTGCCAGCAGTGAATGGCTTGGGGAGACCCAGTACTTC.

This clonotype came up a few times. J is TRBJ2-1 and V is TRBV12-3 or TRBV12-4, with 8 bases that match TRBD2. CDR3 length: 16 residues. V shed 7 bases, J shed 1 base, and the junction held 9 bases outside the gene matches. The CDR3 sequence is CASTPGSGESYNEQFF. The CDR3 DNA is TGTGCCAGCACTCCGGGTAGCGGGGAGTCCTACAATGAGCAGTTCTTC.

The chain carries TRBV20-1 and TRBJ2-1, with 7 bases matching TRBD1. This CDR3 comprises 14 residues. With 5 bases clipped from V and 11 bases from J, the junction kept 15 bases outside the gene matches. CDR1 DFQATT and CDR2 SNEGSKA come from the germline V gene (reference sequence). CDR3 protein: CSAQSPRDRRKQFF. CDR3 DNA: TGCAGTGCTCAGTCGCCCCGGGACAGAAGAAAGCAGTTCTTC.

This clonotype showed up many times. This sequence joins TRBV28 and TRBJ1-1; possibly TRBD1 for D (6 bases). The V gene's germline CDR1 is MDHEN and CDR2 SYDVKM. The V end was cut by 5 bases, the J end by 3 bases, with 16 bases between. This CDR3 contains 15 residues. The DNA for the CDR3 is TGTGCCAGCAGTGAACTCCGGGACACCGACACTGAAGCTTTCTTT. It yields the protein CASSELRDTDTEAFF.

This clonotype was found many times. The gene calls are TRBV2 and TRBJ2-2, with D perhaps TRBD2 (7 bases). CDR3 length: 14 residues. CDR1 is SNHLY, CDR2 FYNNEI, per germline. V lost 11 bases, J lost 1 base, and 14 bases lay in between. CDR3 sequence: CASQRGGNTGELFF. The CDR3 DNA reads TGTGCCTCTCAAAGGGGGGGGAACACCGGGGAGCTGTTTTTT.

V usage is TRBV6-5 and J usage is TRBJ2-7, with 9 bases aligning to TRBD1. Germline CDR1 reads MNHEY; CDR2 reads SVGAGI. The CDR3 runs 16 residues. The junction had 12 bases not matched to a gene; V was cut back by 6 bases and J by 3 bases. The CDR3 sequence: CASSSPRDRVGYEQYF. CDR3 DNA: TGTGCCAGCAGCTCCCCCCGGGACAGGGTAGGCTACGAGCAGTACTTC.

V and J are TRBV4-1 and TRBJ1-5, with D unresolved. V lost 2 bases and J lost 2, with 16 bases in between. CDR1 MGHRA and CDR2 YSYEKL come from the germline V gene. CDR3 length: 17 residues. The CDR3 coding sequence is TGCGCCAGCAGCCAACGTGCCACATGGGTCGGCAATCAGCCCCAGCATTTT. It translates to CASSQRATWVGNQPQHF.

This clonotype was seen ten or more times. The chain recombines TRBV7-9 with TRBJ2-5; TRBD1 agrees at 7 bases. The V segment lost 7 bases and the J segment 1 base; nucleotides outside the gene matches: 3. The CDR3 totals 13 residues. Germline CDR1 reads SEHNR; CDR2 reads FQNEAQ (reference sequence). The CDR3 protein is CASKDRAQETQYF. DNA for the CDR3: TGTGCCAGCAAAGACAGGGCCCAAGAGACCCAGTACTTC.

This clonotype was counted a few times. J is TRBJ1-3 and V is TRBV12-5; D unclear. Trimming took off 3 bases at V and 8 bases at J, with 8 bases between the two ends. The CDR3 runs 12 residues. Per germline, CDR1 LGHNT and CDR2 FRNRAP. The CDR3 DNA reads TGTGCTAGTGGTTTAAGACGAGACACCATATATTTT. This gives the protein CASGLRRDTIYF.

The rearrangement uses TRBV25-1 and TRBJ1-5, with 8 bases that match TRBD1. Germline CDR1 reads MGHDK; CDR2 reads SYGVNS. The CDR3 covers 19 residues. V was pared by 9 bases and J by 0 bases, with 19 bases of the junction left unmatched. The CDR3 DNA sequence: TGTGCCAGACCAAAGCAGGGGGCTTCGTTTTTCTTTAGCAATCAGCCCCAGCATTTT. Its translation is CARPKQGASFFFSNQPQHF. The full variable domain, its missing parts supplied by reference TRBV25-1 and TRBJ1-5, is EADIYQTPRYLVIGTGKKITLECSQTMGHDKMYWYQQDPGMELHLIHYSYGVNSTEKGDLSSESTVSRIRTEHFPLTLESARPSHTSQYLCARPKQGASFFFSNQPQHFGDGTRLSIL.

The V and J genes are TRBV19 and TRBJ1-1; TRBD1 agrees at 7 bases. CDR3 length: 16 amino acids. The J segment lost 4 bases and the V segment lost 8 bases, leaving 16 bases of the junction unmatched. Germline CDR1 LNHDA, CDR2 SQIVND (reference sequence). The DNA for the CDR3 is TGTGCCAGTTCGAAGGGGGCATGGATTGCTTTCACTGAAGCTTTCTTT. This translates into CASSKGAWIAFTEAFF.

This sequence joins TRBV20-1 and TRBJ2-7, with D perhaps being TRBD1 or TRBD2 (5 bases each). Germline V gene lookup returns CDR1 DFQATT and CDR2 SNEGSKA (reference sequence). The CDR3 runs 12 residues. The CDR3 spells CSPGGGPYEQYF. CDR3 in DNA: TGCAGCCCAGGTGGGGGACCCTACGAGCAGTACTTC.

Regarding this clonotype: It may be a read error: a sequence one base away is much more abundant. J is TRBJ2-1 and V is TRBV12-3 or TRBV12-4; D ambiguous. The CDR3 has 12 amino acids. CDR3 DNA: TGTGCCAGCAGTTCCGGTGGGTATGAGCAGCTCTTC. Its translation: CASSSGGYEQLF.

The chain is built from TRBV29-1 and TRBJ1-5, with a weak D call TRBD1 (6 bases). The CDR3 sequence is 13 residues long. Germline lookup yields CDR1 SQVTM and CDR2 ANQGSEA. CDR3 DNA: TGCGGCGCTTTGGACAGACCCAATCAGCCCCAGCATTTT. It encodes CGALDRPNQPQHF.